This T cell receptor (beta chain) was recovered during a study of blood T cell repertoires in COVID-19. The CDR3 contains 13 residues. Trimming stripped 3 bases from V and 1 base from J, with 7 bases between. CDR1 and CDR2 (germline): LNHDA, SQIVND (reference sequence). In the authors' workflow: Estimation of nucleated cell counts was performed using reference gene primer amplification. Data came from immunoSEQ multiplex PCR; TCRdb stores just in-frame clones and leaves some out. V, J and clone size are taken as reported in that table, and D and trimming were inferred from the DNA itself. The table has some 140,000 clones, 70% to 85% seen once.

The chain links TRBV19 to TRBJ2-7, with D uncertain. Sequenced: peripheral blood. The origin of this receptor is a man aged 60 to 69 with acute or convalescent COVID-19. This chain's CDR3 is CASSIGRSYEQYF. The CDR3 DNA is TGTGCCAGTAGTATTGGCCGTTCCTACGAGCAGTACTTC.